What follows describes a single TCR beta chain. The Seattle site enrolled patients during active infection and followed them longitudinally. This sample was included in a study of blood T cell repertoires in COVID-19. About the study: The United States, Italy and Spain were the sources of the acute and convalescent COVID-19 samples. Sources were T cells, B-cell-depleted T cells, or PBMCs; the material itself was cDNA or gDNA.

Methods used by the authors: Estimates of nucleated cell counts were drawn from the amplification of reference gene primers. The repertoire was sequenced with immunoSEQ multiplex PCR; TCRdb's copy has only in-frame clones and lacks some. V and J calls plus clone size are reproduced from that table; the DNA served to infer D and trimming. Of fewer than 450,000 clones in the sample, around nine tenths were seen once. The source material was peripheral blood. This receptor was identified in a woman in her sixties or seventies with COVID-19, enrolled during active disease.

The CDR3 coding sequence is TGTGCCAGTAGTATACTCAATCAGCCCCAGCATTTT. Translating it yields CASSILNQPQHF. The V and J genes are TRBV19 and TRBJ1-5; no definite D call. CDR3 length equals 12 residues. The V gene lost 2 bases and the J gene lost 3 bases, with 2 bases spanning the gap. Germline loops: CDR1 LNHDA, CDR2 SQIVND (reference sequence).